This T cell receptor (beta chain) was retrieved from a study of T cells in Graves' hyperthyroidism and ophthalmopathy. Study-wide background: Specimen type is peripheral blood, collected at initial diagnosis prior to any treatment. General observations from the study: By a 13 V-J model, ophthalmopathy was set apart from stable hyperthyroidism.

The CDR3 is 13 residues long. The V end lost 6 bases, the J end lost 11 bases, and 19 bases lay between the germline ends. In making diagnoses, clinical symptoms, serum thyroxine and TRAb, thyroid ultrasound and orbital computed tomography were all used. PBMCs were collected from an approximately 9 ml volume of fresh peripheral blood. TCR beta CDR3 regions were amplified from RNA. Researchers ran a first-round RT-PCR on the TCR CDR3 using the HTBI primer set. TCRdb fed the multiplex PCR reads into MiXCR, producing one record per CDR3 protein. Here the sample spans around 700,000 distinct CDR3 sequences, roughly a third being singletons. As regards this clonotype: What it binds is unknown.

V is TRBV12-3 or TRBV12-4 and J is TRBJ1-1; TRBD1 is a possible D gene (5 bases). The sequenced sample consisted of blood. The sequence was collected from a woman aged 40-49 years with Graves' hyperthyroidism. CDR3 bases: TGTGCCAGCAGGACCCGGGGCGGGCGCCGGGCTTTCTTT. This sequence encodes CASRTRGGRRAFF.